Listed below are T cell receptor beta chains from one sample, sequenced in a study of cytomegalovirus exposure and HLA in healthy donors. Generated by immunoSEQ multiplex PCR, the TCRdb table keeps only in-frame clones and is missing some. The repertoire holds about 120,000 clones, with about 78% as singletons. What was sequenced was PBMCs. The origin of the receptors is a woman in her thirties or forties in good health and CMV-seropositive. Both conserved end residues are part of each CDR3. A D gene is named only where the DNA matches it firmly. Not every row has a clone size; where given, it reads once, few, many or a size class.

>14|TRBV5-1|TRBJ1-5|.|.
CASSLYSGDQPQHF
TGCGCCAGCAGCTTGTATAGCGGGGATCAGCCCCAGCATTTT
>13|TRBV5-1|TRBJ1-3|.|.
CASSPGTGNTIYF
TGCGCCAGCAGCCCCGGGACAGGAAACACCATATATTTT
>12|TRBV9|TRBJ2-3|.|.
CASSGYRDTQYF
TGTGCCAGCAGCGGATATCGGGATACGCAGTATTTT
>15|TRBV5-4|TRBJ1-2|.|TRBD1
CASSLIDRVEKGYTF
TGTGCCAGCAGCCTTATTGACAGGGTCGAGAAGGGCTACACCTTC
>12|TRBV14|TRBJ2-7|.|.
CASSPGAYEQYF
TGTGCCAGCAGCCCGGGGGCCTACGAGCAGTACTTC
>16|TRBV7-8|TRBJ2-1|.|TRBD2
CASSLFSGVKYNEQFF
TGTGCCAGCAGCTTGTTTAGCGGGGTGAAATACAATGAGCAGTTCTTC
>14|TRBV2|TRBJ1-6|.|.
CASSETAYNSPLHF
TGTGCCAGCAGTGAAACAGCCTATAATTCACCCCTCCACTTT
>15|TRBV29-1|TRBJ1-5|.|TRBD1
CSVKENRGFNQPQHF
TGCAGCGTTAAAGAGAACAGGGGGTTTAATCAGCCCCAGCATTTT
>13|TRBV29-1|TRBJ2-7|.|.
CSSSGPLGYEQYF
TGCAGCTCCTCGGGTCCCCTCGGCTACGAGCAGTACTTC
>14|TRBV19|TRBJ2-7|.|.
CASSKNTGIYEQYF
TGTGCCAGTAGTAAGAATACAGGTATCTACGAGCAGTACTTC
>11|TRBV15|TRBJ2-3|few|.
CATSLTDTQYF
TGTGCCACCAGCCTCACAGATACGCAGTATTTT
>13|TRBV19|TRBJ2-3|.|.
CASSLQGTDTQYF
TGTGCCAGTAGTCTTCAGGGGACAGATACGCAGTATTTT
>15|TRBV18|TRBJ1-2|.|TRBD1
CASSPGQGTDYGYTF
TGTGCCAGCTCACCGGGACAGGGAACCGACTATGGCTACACCTTC
>14|TRBV5-1|TRBJ2-7|.|.
CASSSQQGGYEQYF
TGCGCCAGCAGCTCGCAACAGGGAGGGTACGAGCAGTACTTC
>14|TRBV5-4|TRBJ2-7|.|.
CASSLAGGFYEQYF
TGTGCCAGCAGCTTGGCTGGCGGTTTCTACGAGCAGTACTTC
>14|TRBV6-1|TRBJ2-1|.|.
CASSHPGGTNEQFF
TGTGCCAGCAGCCACCCCGGGGGAACCAATGAGCAGTTCTTC
>17|TRBV18|TRBJ2-3|.|TRBD2
CASSPARRGEVTDTQYF
TGTGCCAGCTCACCCGCCAGGCGGGGGGAGGTTACAGATACGCAGTATTTT
>14|TRBV19|TRBJ2-7|.|TRBD2
CASSQSGGPYEQYF
TGTGCCAGTAGCCAGAGCGGGGGGCCCTACGAGCAGTACTTC
>16|TRBV7-8|TRBJ2-6|.|.
CASSWRQVAGANVLTF
TGTGCCAGCAGCTGGAGACAGGTAGCTGGGGCCAACGTCCTGACTTTC
>14|TRBV10-1|TRBJ1-1|.|TRBD1
CASSEDRENTEAFF
TGCGCCAGCAGTGAGGACAGGGAAAACACTGAAGCTTTCTTT
>16|TRBV29-1|TRBJ2-5|.|.
CSAQEIVRAYQETQYF
TGCAGCGCCCAAGAAATCGTGAGGGCGTACCAAGAGACCCAGTACTTC
>14|TRBV29-1|TRBJ2-2|once|.
CSASEAPSTGELFF
TGCAGCGCATCGGAGGCACCATCCACCGGGGAGCTGTTTTTT
>15|TRBV2|TRBJ1-6|.|.
CASKGDSSYNSPLHF
TGTGCCAGCAAAGGGGATAGCTCCTATAATTCACCCCTCCACTTT
>11|TRBV5-6|TRBJ2-5|.|.
CASSTGETQYF
TGTGCCAGCAGTACAGGGGAGACCCAGTACTTC
>15|TRBV6-5|TRBJ2-7|.|TRBD1
CASRIRDRGSYEQYF
TGTGCCAGCAGAATCCGGGACAGGGGCTCCTACGAGCAGTACTTC
>14|TRBV12-5|TRBJ1-1|.|TRBD1
CASGSPQGDTEAFF
TGTGCTAGTGGTTCCCCACAGGGGGACACTGAAGCTTTCTTT
>14|TRBV9|TRBJ1-2|.|.
CASNDGQSIIGYTF
TGTGCCAGCAATGACGGACAGTCAATCATTGGCTACACCTTC
>14|TRBV2|TRBJ1-5|.|TRBD1
CASRGQGANQPQHF
TGTGCCAGCAGAGGACAGGGGGCGAATCAGCCCCAGCATTTT